Included here is one TCR beta chain sequence, with context. The sample originates from a study of blood T cell repertoires in COVID-19. The table came from immunoSEQ multiplex PCR; TCRdb's copy has only in-frame clones and leaves some out. In the table there are roughly 230,000 clones, approximately 92% of which are singletons. V gave up 3 bases and J gave up 9 bases; unmatched junction bases: 7. This CDR3 is built from 14 residues. CDR1 ENHRY and CDR2 SYGVKD come from the germline V gene. This TCR derives from a woman in her thirties or forties who had recovered from COVID-19. The rearrangement joins TRBV10-3 to TRBJ2-1, with TRBD2 matching 8 bases. Sequencing was carried out using peripheral blood. The CDR3 region is CAISDRRGVVEQFF. The CDR3 coding sequence is TGTGCCATCAGTGATCGGCGGGGGGTGGTTGAGCAGTTCTTC.